What follows describes a single T cell receptor (beta chain). Its target is unknown. The sample comes from a study of cytotoxic CD8 clonotypes in ibrutinib-treated CLL. After removal of 5 bases from V and 6 bases from J, the junction contained 10 bases not matched to a gene. The CDR3 consists of 15 residues. Looked up from germline, CDR1 is SGHTA and CDR2 is FQGTGA. General study results and limits: Clonality measured at baseline exceeded age-matched healthy donors, tracking circulating CD8+ T-cell counts.

The table came from immunoSEQ multiplex PCR; TCRdb's copy has only in-frame clones and leaves some out. The data show under 200,000 clones, about four fifths seen once. The chain has TRBV7-3 and TRBJ2-1; 7 positions agree with TRBD2. The clonotype originates from a human donor with chronic lymphocytic leukemia. The source was PBMCs, collected after 24 months of ibrutinib treatment. The CDR3 loop is CASSHSGPPSNEQFF. In DNA form, the CDR3 reads TGTGCCAGCAGCCATAGCGGGCCTCCGTCCAATGAGCAGTTCTTC.